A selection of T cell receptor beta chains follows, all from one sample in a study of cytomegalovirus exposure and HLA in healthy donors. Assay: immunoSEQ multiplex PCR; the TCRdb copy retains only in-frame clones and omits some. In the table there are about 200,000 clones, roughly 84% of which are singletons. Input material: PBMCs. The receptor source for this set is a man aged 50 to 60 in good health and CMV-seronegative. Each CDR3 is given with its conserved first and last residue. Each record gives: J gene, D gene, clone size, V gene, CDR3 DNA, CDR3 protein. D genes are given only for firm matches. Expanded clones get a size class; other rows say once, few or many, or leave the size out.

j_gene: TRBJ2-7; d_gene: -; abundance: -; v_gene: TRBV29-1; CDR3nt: TGCAGCGTTGTAAGCTGGGCTGGGTCCTACGAGCAGTACTTC; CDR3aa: CSVVSWAGSYEQYF
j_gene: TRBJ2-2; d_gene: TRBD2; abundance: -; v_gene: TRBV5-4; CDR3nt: TGTGCCACGAACAGACGGGAGGGCTCCACCGGGGAGCTGTTTTTT; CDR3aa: CATNRREGSTGELFF
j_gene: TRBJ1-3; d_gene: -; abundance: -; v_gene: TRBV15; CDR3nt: TGTGCCACCAGCAGAGTGGGGAGCTCTGGAAACACCATATATTTT; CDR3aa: CATSRVGSSGNTIYF
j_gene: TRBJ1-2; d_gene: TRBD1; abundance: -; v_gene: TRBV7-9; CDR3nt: TGTGCCAGCAGCTCAAGAGAGGACAGGGTAACCGAAACTTTCTATGGCTACACCTTC; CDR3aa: CASSSREDRVTETFYGYTF
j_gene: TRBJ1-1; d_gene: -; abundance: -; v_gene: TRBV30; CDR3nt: TGTGCCTGGAGTGTAGGGGTTAGAGCTTTCTTT; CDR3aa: CAWSVGVRAFF
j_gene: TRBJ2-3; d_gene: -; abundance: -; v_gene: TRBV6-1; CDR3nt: TGTGCCAACTCGGACAGTCTTCTCACAGATACGCAGTATTTT; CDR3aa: CANSDSLLTDTQYF
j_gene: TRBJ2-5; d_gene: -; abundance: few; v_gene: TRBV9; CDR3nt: TGTGCCAGCACCGCGGGGACTGTTCAAGGGACCCAGTACTTC; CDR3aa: CASTAGTVQGTQYF
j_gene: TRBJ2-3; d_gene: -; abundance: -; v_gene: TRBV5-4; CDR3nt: TGTGCCAGCAGCTTCCAGGGGCTTTACACAGATACGCAGTATTTT; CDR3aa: CASSFQGLYTDTQYF
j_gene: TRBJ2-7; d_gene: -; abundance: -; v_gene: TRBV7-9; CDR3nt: TGTGCCAGCAGCTCCCTAGCGCCTGCCTACGAGCAGTACTTC; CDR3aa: CASSSLAPAYEQYF
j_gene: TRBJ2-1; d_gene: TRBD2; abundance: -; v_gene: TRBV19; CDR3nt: TGTGCCAGTAGTTCCGGGACTAGCGGGAGCAATGAGCAGTTCTTC; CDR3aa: CASSSGTSGSNEQFF
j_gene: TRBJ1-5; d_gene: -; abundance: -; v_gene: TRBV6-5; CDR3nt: TGTGCCAGCAGTATTGGACTGAGCAATCAGCCCCAGCATTTT; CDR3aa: CASSIGLSNQPQHF
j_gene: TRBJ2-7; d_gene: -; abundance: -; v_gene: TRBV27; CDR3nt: TGTGCCAGCAGTTTGGTAAGAGGCGAGCAGTACTTC; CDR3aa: CASSLVRGEQYF
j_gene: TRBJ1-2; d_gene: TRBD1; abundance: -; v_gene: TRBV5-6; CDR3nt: TGTGCCAGCAGCTTGTTGGGGACAGGGGGCTATGGCTACACCTTC; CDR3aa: CASSLLGTGGYGYTF
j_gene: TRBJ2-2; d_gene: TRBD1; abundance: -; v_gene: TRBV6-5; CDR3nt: TGTGCCAGCAGTTGGGCGGGGACAGGGGTAACCGGGGAGCTGTTTTTT; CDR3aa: CASSWAGTGVTGELFF
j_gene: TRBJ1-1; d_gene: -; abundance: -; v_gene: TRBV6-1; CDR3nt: TGTGCCAGCAGTGAAGGCGGGGACTTACTAGAAGCTTTCTTT; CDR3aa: CASSEGGDLLEAFF
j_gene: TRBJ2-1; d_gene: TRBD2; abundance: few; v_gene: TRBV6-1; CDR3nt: TGTGCCAGCAGCCCAACGGTGGCGGGAGGAGATGAGCAGTTCTTC; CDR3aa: CASSPTVAGGDEQFF
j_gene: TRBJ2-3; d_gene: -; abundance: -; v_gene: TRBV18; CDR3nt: TGTGCCAGCTCACCACGCGGCACAGATACGCAGTATTTT; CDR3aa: CASSPRGTDTQYF
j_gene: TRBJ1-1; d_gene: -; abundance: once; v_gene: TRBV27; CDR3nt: TGTGCCAGCAGTTTATATGGTCAGGGGAAAGACACTGAAGCTTTCTTT; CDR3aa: CASSLYGQGKDTEAFF
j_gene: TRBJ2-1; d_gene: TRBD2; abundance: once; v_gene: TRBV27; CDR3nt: TGTGCCAGCAGTTTAGGGACTAGCGGGAGCAATGAGCAGTTCTTC; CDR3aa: CASSLGTSGSNEQFF
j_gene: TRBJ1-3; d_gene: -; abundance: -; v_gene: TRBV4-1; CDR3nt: TGCGCCAGCAGCAAGCTAAGAACTGAACTCTCTGGAAACACCATATATTTT; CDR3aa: CASSKLRTELSGNTIYF
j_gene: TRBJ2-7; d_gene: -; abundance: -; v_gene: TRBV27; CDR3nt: TGTGCCAGCGTCCCCCCCGGGGTGACCAACGAGCAGTACTTC; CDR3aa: CASVPPGVTNEQYF
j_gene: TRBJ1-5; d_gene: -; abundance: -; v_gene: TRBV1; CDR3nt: TGCACCAGCCCGCCCGGGGGAGGCAATCAGCCCCAGCATTTT; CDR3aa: CTSPPGGGNQPQHF
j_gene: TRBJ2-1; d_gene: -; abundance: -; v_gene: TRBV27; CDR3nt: TGTGCCAGCAGTTCTGGCGGGGCGGGCTCCTACAATGAGCAGTTCTTC; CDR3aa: CASSSGGAGSYNEQFF
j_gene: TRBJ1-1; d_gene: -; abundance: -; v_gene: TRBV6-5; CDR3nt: TGTGCCAGCAGTTACCCAAGAAGCGAAGCTTTCTTT; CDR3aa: CASSYPRSEAFF
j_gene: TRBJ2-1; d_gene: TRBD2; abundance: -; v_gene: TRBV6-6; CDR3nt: TGTGCCAGCAGTTACTCCTCGGGCGGGAGGGATGAGCAGTTCTTC; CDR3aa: CASSYSSGGRDEQFF
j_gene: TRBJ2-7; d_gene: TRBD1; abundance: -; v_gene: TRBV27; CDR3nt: TGTGCCAGCAGTTTATCCATACAGGGGGTCTACGAGCAGTACTTC; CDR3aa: CASSLSIQGVYEQYF
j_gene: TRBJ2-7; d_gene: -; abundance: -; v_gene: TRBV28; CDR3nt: TGTGCCAGCAGTTCAGGGTTAGGGACCTACGAGCAGTACTTC; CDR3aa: CASSSGLGTYEQYF
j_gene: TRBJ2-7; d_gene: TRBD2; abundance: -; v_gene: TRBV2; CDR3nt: TGTGCCAGCACACAGGGACTAGCCGAGCAGTACTTC; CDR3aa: CASTQGLAEQYF
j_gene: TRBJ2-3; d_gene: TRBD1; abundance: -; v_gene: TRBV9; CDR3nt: TGTGCCAGCAGCCCCTGGCAGGGGGCTACAGATACGCAGTATTTT; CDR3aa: CASSPWQGATDTQYF
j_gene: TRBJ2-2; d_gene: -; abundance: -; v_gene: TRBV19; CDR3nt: TGTGCCAGTAGTCTTCCCTCCAGGGGAAGAGGCACCGGGGAGCTGTTTTTT; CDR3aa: CASSLPSRGRGTGELFF
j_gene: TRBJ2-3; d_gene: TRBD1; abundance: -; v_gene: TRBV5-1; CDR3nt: TGCGCCAGCCTCTCCGGGACAGGGAGTAGCACAGATACGCAGTATTTT; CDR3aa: CASLSGTGSSTDTQYF
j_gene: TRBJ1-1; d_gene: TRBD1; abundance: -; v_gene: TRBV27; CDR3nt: TGTGCCAGCAGCCGCCTAGGACAGGGTGTACCTGAAGCTTTCTTT; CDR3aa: CASSRLGQGVPEAFF
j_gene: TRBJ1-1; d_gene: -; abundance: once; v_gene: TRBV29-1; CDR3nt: TGCAGCGCTAGGAAGGGACAGAACACTGAAGCTTTCTTT; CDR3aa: CSARKGQNTEAFF
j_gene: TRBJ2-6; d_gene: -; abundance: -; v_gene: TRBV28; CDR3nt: TGTGCCAGCAGTACATCAAGCTCTGGGGCCAACGTCCTGACTTTC; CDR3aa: CASSTSSSGANVLTF
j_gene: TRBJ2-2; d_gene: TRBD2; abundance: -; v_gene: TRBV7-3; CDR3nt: TGTGCCAGCAGCCAAGTAGCGGGAGTACCGCCCGGGGAGCTGTTTTTT; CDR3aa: CASSQVAGVPPGELFF
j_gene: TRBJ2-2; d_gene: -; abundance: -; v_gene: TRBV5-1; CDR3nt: TGCGCCAGCAGCTTAGCGGAGGTCACCGGGGAGCTGTTTTTT; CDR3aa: CASSLAEVTGELFF